These 15 T cell receptor beta chains share one sample of origin, sequenced in a study of OX40 agonist ivuxolimab in advanced cancers. Clones were read by immunoSEQ multiplex PCR, and TCRdb kept only the in-frame ones, dropping some. This sample has tens of thousands of clones, with 89% found just once. Source: CD4+ or CD8+ T cells sorted from blood, taken in a trial of the OX40 agonist ivuxolimab. The origin of the receptors is an adult with an advanced solid tumor such as melanoma, head and neck, liver or kidney cancer.

The CDR3 region is CAWSSQAVSTEAFF. The CDR3 DNA sequence: TGTGCCTGGAGTTCCCAGGCAGTCAGCACTGAAGCTTTCTTT. The genes are TRBV30 and TRBJ1-1; no clear D gene. This CDR3 region has 14 residues. V lost 2 bases, J lost 4 bases, and 14 bases lay in between. CDR1 and CDR2 from the germline V gene are GTSNPN and SVGIG (reference sequence).

The chain links TRBV7-9 to TRBJ1-5; 9 bases match TRBD1. CDR3 size: 15 residues. Unmatched junction bases numbered 6, after V lost 4 bases and J lost 5 bases. The germline V gene has CDR1 SEHNR and CDR2 FQNEAQ (reference sequence). The CDR3 here is CASSSGQGRDQPQHF. The CDR3 DNA is TGTGCCAGCAGCTCGGGACAGGGCCGCGATCAGCCCCAGCATTTT.

The chain has TRBV2 and TRBJ1-3; D is uncertain. Germline CDR1 reads SNHLY; CDR2 reads FYNNEI. CDR3 length: 11 residues. Trimming cost V 1 base and J 8 bases, with 3 bases left between them. The CDR3 DNA sequence: TGTGCCAGCAGTGAAGAGTACACCATATATTTT. Its translation: CASSEEYTIYF.

This sequence joins TRBV6-1 and TRBJ1-1; D not certain. The germline CDR1 and CDR2 sequences are MNHNS and SASEGT. V was trimmed by 0 bases and J by 1 base, leaving 12 bases between them. The CDR3 spans 16 residues. DNA of the CDR3: TGTGCCAGCAGTGAAGCTGTTCGGGGAGCGAACACTGAAGCTTTCTTT. This codes for CASSEAVRGANTEAFF.

The J gene is TRBJ2-3, the V gene TRBV18; 10 nucleotides align to TRBD1. Germline values: CDR1 KGHSH, CDR2 LQKENI. This CDR3 has 15 amino acids. The V segment lost 6 bases and the J segment 3 bases; nucleotides outside the gene matches: 6. The CDR3 region is CASSRGQGRTDTQYF. DNA of the CDR3: TGTGCCAGCTCTAGGGGACAGGGGAGGACAGATACGCAGTATTTT.

The chain couples TRBV5-1 to TRBJ2-2; D not resolved. The germline gives CDR1 SGHRS, CDR2 YFSETQ. There are 14 residues in the CDR3. Trimming shortened V by 2 bases and J by 6 bases, and 11 bases separated the two germline ends. Here the CDR3 DNA reads TGCGCCAGCAGCTTAACTGCTGGTGCCGGGGAGCTGTTTTTT. This translates into CASSLTAGAGELFF.

This clone was picked up a small number of times. The chain couples TRBV5-1 to TRBJ1-1, with D hard to call. The CDR3 consists of 13 residues. Germline values: CDR1 SGHRS, CDR2 YFSETQ. V gave up 6 bases and J gave up 3 bases, with 12 bases separating them. The CDR3 spells CASTGREDTEAFF. The CDR3, as DNA: TGCGCCAGCACGGGAAGAGAAGACACTGAAGCTTTCTTT.

The chain recombines TRBV2 with TRBJ2-5, with 7 bases identical to TRBD1. This CDR3 has 14 residues. Per the germline V gene, CDR1 is SNHLY and CDR2 is FYNNEI. With 3 bases clipped from V and 5 bases from J, the junction kept 6 bases outside the gene matches. The CDR3: CASSETGNGETQYF. DNA for the CDR3: TGTGCCAGCAGTGAGACAGGGAATGGGGAGACCCAGTACTTC. Based on the CDR3 plus reference TRBV2 and TRBJ2-5, the full variable domain is EPEVTQTPSHQVTQMGQEVILRCVPISNHLYFYWYRQILGQKVEFLVSFYNNEISEKSEIFDDQFSVERPDGSNFTLKIRSTKLEDSAMYFCASSETGNGETQYFGPGTRLLVL.

V is TRBV19 and J is TRBJ2-2, with D hard to call. This CDR3 is 16 amino acids long. Germline CDR1 LNHDA, CDR2 SQIVND (reference sequence). Deletions cut 1 base from V and 1 base from J, with 10 bases between. The CDR3 nucleotides read TGTGCCAGTAGTATAGGTCTTTCGGAGAACACCGGGGAGCTGTTTTTT. This gives the protein CASSIGLSENTGELFF.

The V and J genes are TRBV5-1 and TRBJ2-1; 8 nucleotides line up with TRBD2. Germline trimming cut 4 bases from V and 10 bases from J; bases unmatched to any gene: 16. This CDR3 spans 16 amino acids. Germline V gene sequence: CDR1 SGHRS, CDR2 YFSETQ. For the CDR3, the DNA is TGCGCCAGCAGCACGGGGGGGCAATTTCTTTCTAGGGAGCAGTTCTTC. Protein: CASSTGGQFLSREQFF. Together with reference TRBV5-1 and TRBJ2-1, the CDR3 gives the full variable domain: KAGVTQTPRYLIKTRGQQVTLSCSPISGHRSVSWYQQTPGQGLQFLFEYFSETQRNKGNFPGRFSGRQFSNSRSEMNVSTLELGDSALYLCASSTGGQFLSREQFFGPGTRLTVL.

Remarks on this clone: Compared with germline, one end of the junction differs, possibly owing to a read error. V and J are TRBV6-5 and TRBJ1-1; TRBD1 is a possible D gene (6 bases). Germline CDR1 and CDR2: MNHEY and SVGAGI. The CDR3 spans 16 residues. Here the CDR3 DNA reads TGTGCCAGCAGGTACTCAGCGGGGGCGGAGGATCCTGAAGCTTTCTTT. Amino acids: CASRYSAGAEDPEAFF.

The chain combines TRBV11-1 with TRBJ1-1, with D maybe TRBD1 (5 bases). CDR1 SGHAT and CDR2 FQDESV come from the germline V gene (reference sequence). Trimming removed 3 bases from V and 6 bases from J, with 17 bases in between. CDR3 size: 15 residues. CDR3 loop: CASSFAGRGRSEAFF. DNA for the CDR3: TGTGCCAGCAGCTTCGCGGGGCGGGGGAGGTCTGAAGCTTTCTTT.

The rearrangement uses TRBV2 and TRBJ1-2, with 10 bases aligning to TRBD1. Looked up from germline, CDR1 is SNHLY and CDR2 is FYNNEI. V dropped 6 bases and J dropped 8; count of bases not matched to a gene: 3. The CDR3 loop spans 12 amino acids. The CDR3: CASSGTGDGYTF. CDR3 in DNA: TGTGCCAGCAGCGGGACAGGGGACGGCTACACCTTC. Full variable domain (outside the CDR3, taken from reference TRBV2 and TRBJ1-2): EPEVTQTPSHQVTQMGQEVILRCVPISNHLYFYWYRQILGQKVEFLVSFYNNEISEKSEIFDDQFSVERPDGSNFTLKIRSTKLEDSAMYFCASSGTGDGYTFGSGTRLTVV.

This sequence joins TRBV6-1 and TRBJ1-2; the D gene is possibly TRBD1 (5 bases). Trimming took off 1 base at V and 4 bases at J, with 10 bases between the two ends. This CDR3 has 14 amino acids. Germline V gene sequence: CDR1 MNHNS, CDR2 SASEGT. The CDR3 nucleotides read TGTGCCAGCAGTGAAGATCCAGGGCTCTATGGCTACACCTTC. Protein product: CASSEDPGLYGYTF.

This clone was seen once. The chain joins TRBV10-2 to TRBJ1-6; 9 nucleotides align to TRBD1. J gave up 7 bases and V 6 bases, and 1 base lay outside the gene matches. CDR1 WSHSY and CDR2 SAAADI come from the germline V gene. This CDR3 contains 13 residues. The CDR3 nucleotides read TGCGCCAGCAGACAGGGGGCCAATTCACCCCTCCACTTT. As protein: CASRQGANSPLHF.